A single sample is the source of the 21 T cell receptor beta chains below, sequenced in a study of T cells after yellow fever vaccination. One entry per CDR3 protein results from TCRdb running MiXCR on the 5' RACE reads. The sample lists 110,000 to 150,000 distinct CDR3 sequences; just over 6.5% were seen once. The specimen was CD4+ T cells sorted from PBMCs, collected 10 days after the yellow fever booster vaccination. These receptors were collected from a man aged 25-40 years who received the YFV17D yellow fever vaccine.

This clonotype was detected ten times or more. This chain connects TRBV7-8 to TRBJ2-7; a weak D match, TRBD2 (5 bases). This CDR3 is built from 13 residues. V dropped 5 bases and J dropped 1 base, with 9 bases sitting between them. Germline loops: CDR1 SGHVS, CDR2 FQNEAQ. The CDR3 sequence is CASSLGDSYEQYF. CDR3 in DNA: TGTGCCAGCAGCCTCGGGGATTCCTACGAGCAGTACTTC.

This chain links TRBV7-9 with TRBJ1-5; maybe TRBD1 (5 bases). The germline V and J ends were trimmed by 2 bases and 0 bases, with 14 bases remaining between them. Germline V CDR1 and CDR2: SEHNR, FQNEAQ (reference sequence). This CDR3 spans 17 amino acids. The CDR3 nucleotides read TGTGCCAGCAGCTTAAGGGCAGGGAAGTTTAGCAATCAGCCCCAGCATTTT. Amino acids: CASSLRAGKFSNQPQHF.

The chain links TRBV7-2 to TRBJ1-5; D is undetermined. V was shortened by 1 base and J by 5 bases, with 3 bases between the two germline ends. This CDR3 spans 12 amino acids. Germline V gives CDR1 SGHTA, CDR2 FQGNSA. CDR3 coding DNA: TGTGCCAGCAGCTTAGGTCATCAGCCCCAGCATTTT. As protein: CASSLGHQPQHF.

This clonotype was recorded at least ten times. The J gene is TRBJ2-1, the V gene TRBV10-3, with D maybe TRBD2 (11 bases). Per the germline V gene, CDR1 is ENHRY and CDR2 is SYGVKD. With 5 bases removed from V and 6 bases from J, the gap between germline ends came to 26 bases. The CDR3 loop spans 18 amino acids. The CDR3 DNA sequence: TGTGCCATCAGTCGCTCTAGCGGGAGGACAGGGGGTGTCAATGAGCAGTTCTTC. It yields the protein CAISRSSGRTGGVNEQFF.

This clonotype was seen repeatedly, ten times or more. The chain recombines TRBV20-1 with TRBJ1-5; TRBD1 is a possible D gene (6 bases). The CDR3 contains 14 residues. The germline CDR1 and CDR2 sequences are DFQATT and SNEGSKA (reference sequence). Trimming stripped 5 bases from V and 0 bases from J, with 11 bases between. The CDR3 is CSAQTGPSNQPQHF. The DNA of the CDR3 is TGCAGTGCTCAGACAGGACCTAGCAATCAGCCCCAGCATTTT.

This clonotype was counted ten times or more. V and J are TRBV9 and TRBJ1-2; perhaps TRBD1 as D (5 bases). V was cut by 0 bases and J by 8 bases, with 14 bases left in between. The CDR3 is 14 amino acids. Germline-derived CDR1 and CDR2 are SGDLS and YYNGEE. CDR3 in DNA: TGTGCCAGCAGCGTAGCAAGAACTGGGGGAGGCTACACCTTC. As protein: CASSVARTGGGYTF.

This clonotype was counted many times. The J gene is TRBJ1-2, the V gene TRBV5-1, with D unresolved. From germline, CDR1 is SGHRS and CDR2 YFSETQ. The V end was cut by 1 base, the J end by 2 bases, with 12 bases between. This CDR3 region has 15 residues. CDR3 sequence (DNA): TGCGCCAGCAGCTTGATCTACAGCCAAAACTATGGCTACACCTTC. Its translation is CASSLIYSQNYGYTF.

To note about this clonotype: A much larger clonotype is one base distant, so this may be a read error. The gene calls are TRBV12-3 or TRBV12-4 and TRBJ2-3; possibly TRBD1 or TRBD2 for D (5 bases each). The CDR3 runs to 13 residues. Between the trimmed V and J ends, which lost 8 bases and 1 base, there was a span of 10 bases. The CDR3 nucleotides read TGTGCCAGCGGGGGACCCGGCACAGATACGCAGTATTTT. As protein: CASGGPGTDTQYF.

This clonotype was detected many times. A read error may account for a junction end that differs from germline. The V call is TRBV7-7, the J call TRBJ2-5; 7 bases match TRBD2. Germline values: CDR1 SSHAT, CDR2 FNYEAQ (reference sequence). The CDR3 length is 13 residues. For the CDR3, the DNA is TGTGCTAGCAGCCGGGGGGAGTCAGAGACCCAGTACTTC. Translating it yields CASSRGESETQYF.

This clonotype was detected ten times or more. CDR3 residues: CASSWGQAAYEQYF. The DNA for the CDR3 is TGTGCCAGCAGCTGGGGACAGGCCGCCTACGAGCAGTACTTC. The chain has TRBV7-9 and TRBJ2-7; 8 positions match TRBD1. V was pared by 4 bases and J by 2 bases, with 4 bases of the junction left unmatched. The CDR3 extends over 14 amino acids. Germline CDR1 and CDR2: SEHNR and FQNEAQ (reference sequence).

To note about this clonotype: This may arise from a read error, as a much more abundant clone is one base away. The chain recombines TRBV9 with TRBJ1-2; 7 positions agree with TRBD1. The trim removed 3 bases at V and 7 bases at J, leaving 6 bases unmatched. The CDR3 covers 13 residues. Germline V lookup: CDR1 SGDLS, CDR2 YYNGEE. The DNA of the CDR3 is TGTGCCAGCAGCGAGCAGGGGGTGAGTGGCTACACCTTC. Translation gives CASSEQGVSGYTF.

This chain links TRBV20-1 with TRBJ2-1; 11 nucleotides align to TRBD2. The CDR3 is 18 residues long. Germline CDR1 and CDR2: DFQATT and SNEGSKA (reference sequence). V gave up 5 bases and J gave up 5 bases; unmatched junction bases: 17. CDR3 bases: TGCAGTGCTCCCGCCGGGCAACTAGCGGGAGTATCCCACAATGAGCAGTTCTTC. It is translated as CSAPAGQLAGVSHNEQFF.

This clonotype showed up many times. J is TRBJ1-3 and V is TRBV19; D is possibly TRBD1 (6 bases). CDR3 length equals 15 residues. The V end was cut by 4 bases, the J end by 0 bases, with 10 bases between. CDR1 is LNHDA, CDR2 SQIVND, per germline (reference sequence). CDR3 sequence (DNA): TGTGCCAGTAGTACGTGGACAGCCTCTGGAAACACCATATATTTT. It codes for CASSTWTASGNTIYF.

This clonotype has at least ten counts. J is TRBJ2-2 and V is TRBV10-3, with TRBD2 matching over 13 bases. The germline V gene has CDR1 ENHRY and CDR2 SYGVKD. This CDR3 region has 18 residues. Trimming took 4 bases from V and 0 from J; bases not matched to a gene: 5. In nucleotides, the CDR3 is TGTGCCATCAGTGGAAGGGGACTAGCGGGAACGAACACCGGGGAGCTGTTTTTT. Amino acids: CAISGRGLAGTNTGELFF.

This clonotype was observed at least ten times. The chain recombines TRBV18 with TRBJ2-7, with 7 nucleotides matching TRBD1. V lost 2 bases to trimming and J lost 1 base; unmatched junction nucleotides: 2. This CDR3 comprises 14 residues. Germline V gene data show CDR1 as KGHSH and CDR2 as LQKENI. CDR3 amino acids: CASSPGTASYEQYF. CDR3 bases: TGTGCCAGCTCACCAGGGACAGCGTCCTACGAGCAGTACTTC.

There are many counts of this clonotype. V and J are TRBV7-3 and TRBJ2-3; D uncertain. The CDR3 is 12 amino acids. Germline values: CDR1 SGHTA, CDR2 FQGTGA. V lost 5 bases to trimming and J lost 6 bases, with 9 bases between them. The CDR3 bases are TGTGCCAGCAGCCCCTTTGGTGATACGCAGTATTTT. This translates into CASSPFGDTQYF. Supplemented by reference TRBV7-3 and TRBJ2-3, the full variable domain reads GAGVSQTPSNKVTEKGKYVELRCDPISGHTALYWYRQSLGQGPEFLIYFQGTGAADDSGLPNDRFFAVRPEGSVSTLKIQRTERGDSAVYLCASSPFGDTQYFGPGTRLTVL.

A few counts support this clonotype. CDR3 DNA sequence: TGTGCCAGCAGCACCCTGGAGGGCCTAGGTGAGCAGTTCTTC. It yields the protein CASSTLEGLGEQFF. The chain joins TRBV5-4 to TRBJ2-1; D possibly corresponds to TRBD2 (6 bases). Germline-derived CDR1 and CDR2 are SGHNT and YYREEE (reference sequence). Trimming shortened V by 4 bases and J by 9 bases, and 17 bases separated the two germline ends. The CDR3 totals 14 residues.

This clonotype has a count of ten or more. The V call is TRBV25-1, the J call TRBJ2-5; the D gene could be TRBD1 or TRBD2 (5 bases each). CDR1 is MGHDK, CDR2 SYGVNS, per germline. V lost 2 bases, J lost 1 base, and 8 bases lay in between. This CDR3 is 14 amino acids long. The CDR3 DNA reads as TGTGCCAGCAGTGAAACTGGGGGCCAAGAGACCCAGTACTTC. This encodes CASSETGGQETQYF.

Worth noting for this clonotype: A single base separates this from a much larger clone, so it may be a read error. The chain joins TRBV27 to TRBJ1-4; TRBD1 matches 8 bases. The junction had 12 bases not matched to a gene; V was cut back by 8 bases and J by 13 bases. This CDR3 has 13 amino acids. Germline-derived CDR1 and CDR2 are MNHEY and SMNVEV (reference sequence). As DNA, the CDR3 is TGTGCCAGCTGTTCCGGACAGGGTCTGAGACTGTTTTTT. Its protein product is CASCSGQGLRLFF. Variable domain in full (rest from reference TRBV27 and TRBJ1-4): EAQVTQNPRYLITVTGKKLTVTCSQNMNHEYMSWYRQDPGLGLRQIYYSMNVEVTDKGDVPEGYKVSRKEKRNFPLILESPSPNQTSLYFCASCSGQGLRLFFGSGTQLSVL.

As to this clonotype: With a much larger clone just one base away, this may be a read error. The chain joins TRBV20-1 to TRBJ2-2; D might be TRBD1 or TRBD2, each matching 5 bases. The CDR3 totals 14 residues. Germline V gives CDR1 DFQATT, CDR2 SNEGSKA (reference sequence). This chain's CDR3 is CNARGTSGTGELFF. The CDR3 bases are TGCAATGCTAGAGGGACCTCCGGCACCGGGGAGCTGTTTTTT.

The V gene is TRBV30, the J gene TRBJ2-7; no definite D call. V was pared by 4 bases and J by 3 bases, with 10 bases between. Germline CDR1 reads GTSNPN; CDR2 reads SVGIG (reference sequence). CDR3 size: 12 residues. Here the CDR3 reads CAWNAGGYEQYF. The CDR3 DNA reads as TGTGCCTGGAACGCCGGCGGCTACGAGCAGTACTTC.